One sample yielded the 10 T cell receptor beta chains listed below, sequenced in a study of circulating and synovial CD4+ cells in juvenile arthritis. The protocol was immunoSEQ multiplex PCR, while the TCRdb copy is restricted to in-frame clones and leaves out a portion. The table includes under 40,000 clones, about 95% detected once. Material for sequencing was CD4+ T cells from blood. The receptors originated from a human donor with juvenile idiopathic arthritis.

The V and J genes are TRBV14 and TRBJ1-2, with TRBD1 matching 8 bases. The CDR3 is 16 amino acids. The germline CDR1 and CDR2 sequences are SGHDN and FVKESK. V lost 4 bases, J lost 4 bases, and 11 bases stayed unmatched. As DNA, the CDR3 is TGTGCCAGCAGCCGAAACGGTCCAGGGGGCGGCTATGGCTACACCTTC. It codes for CASSRNGPGGGYGYTF. Full variable domain (outside the CDR3, taken from reference TRBV14 and TRBJ1-2): EAGVTQFPSHSVIEKGQTVTLRCDPISGHDNLYWYRRVMGKEIKFLLHFVKESKQDESGMPNNRFLAERTGGTYSTLKVQPAELEDSGVYFCASSRNGPGGGYGYTFGSGTRLTVV.

This clone was recorded only once. V gene TRBV11-3 combines with J gene TRBJ2-7, with 12 bases matching TRBD2. The CDR3 length is 18 residues. Germline V gives CDR1 SGHNT, CDR2 YENEEA. The J segment lost 1 base and the V segment lost 1 base, leaving 8 bases of the junction unmatched. The CDR3 here is CASSLALAGGLPSYEQYF. The CDR3 DNA reads TGTGCCAGCAGCTTAGCACTAGCGGGGGGACTACCTTCCTACGAGCAGTACTTC.

This chain connects TRBV18 to TRBJ2-1, with 8 bases aligning to TRBD1. This CDR3 region has 11 residues. J gave up 15 bases and V 3 bases, and 4 bases lay outside the gene matches. Germline CDR1 reads KGHSH; CDR2 reads LQKENI. CDR3 sequence reads: CASSPDRAPFF. CDR3 coding DNA: TGTGCCAGCTCACCGGACAGGGCCCCGTTCTTC.

The chain is built from TRBV6-1 and TRBJ1-6; TRBD1 is a possible D gene (6 bases). This CDR3 spans 14 amino acids. V was cut by 0 bases and J by 9 bases, with 9 bases left in between. In germline, CDR1 is MNHNS, CDR2 SASEGT. CDR3 nucleotide sequence: TGTGCCAGCAGTGAAGCGCAGGGGACTTCACCCCTCCACTTT. Protein product: CASSEAQGTSPLHF.

This rearrangement joins TRBV2 to TRBJ2-2; 15 bases agree with TRBD2. This CDR3 region has 18 residues. J lost 3 bases, V lost 3 bases, and 5 bases had no gene match. The germline V gene encodes CDR1 SNHLY and CDR2 FYNNEI. The CDR3 bases are TGTGCCAGCAGTGATATCAGGACTAGCGGGGGGGACACCGGGGAGCTGTTTTTT. Residues: CASSDIRTSGGDTGELFF.

The chain uses TRBV7-3 and TRBJ2-5, with TRBD2 as a possible D gene (6 bases). Between the trimmed V and J ends, which lost 4 bases and 1 base, there was a span of 19 bases. The V gene's germline CDR1 is SGHTA and CDR2 FQGTGA. This CDR3 has 17 residues. CDR3 in DNA: TGTGCCAGCAGCTCTCGGGACTTGGCCCCTCCCCAAGAGACCCAGTACTTC. Amino acid sequence: CASSSRDLAPPQETQYF.

This sequence joins TRBV19 and TRBJ1-1, with 9 bases aligning to TRBD1. The V segment lost 6 bases and the J segment 6 bases; nucleotides outside the gene matches: 8. Looked up from germline, CDR1 is LNHDA and CDR2 is SQIVND (reference sequence). The CDR3 runs to 14 residues. Here the CDR3 reads CASRVDRGRSEAFF. The CDR3 bases are TGTGCCAGTAGGGTGGACAGGGGTCGTTCTGAAGCTTTCTTT.

The genes are TRBV5-1 and TRBJ2-1; weak D call: TRBD2 (5 bases). V was trimmed by 6 bases and J by 2 bases, leaving 15 bases between them. This CDR3 has 15 amino acids. Germline V gene lookup returns CDR1 SGHRS and CDR2 YFSETQ. DNA for the CDR3: TGCGCCAGCAAGTTAGAGGGCGATCCCTACAATGAGCAGTTCTTC. Translation gives CASKLEGDPYNEQFF. Variable domain in full (rest from reference TRBV5-1 and TRBJ2-1): KAGVTQTPRYLIKTRGQQVTLSCSPISGHRSVSWYQQTPGQGLQFLFEYFSETQRNKGNFPGRFSGRQFSNSRSEMNVSTLELGDSALYLCASKLEGDPYNEQFFGPGTRLTVL.

The rearrangement joins TRBV9 to TRBJ1-1; D gene ambiguous. CDR1 and CDR2 (germline): SGDLS, YYNGEE. CDR3 length equals 14 residues. Trimming removed 3 bases from V and 4 bases from J, with 13 bases in between. The chain's CDR3 is CASSGALARTEAFF. For the CDR3, the DNA is TGTGCCAGCAGCGGGGCCCTGGCCCGCACTGAAGCTTTCTTT.

The chain combines TRBV21-1 with TRBJ2-7; the DNA was not compared with TRBD2, the D call given in the table. TRBV21-1 is a listed pseudogene. This CDR3 is 16 amino acids long. The CDR3 sequence is CASTSEAPVPIVEQYF. The CDR3 coding sequence is TGTGCCAGCACCTCAGAGGCCCCAGTACCGATAGTCGAGCAGTACTTC.